This TCR beta chain came from a study of CD8 T cells in Susac syndrome. CDR1 and CDR2 (germline): SNHLY, FYNNEI. With 3 bases removed from V and 10 bases from J, the gap between germline ends came to 15 bases. This CDR3 is 13 amino acids long. Sequencing of TCR beta drew on CD8+ and CD4+ T cells from blood. TEMRA cells were FACS-enriched, while CD8+ and CD4+ T cells were negatively isolated. It was with random hexamers that roughly 0.5 to 1 ug RNA was reverse transcribed. It was immunoSEQ multiplex PCR that amplified TCR beta CDR3 across 54 Vbeta and 13 Jbeta. TCRdb used MiXCR to reprocess the immunoSEQ multiplex PCR reads, holding one entry per CDR3 protein. The table records some 160,000 distinct CDR3 sequences, roughly 95% of them present only once.

This chain connects TRBV2 to TRBJ1-2; no reliable D call. The sequence derives from a human donor with multiple sclerosis. The sample taken for sequencing was CD8+ T cells from PBMCs. CDR3 sequence reads: CASSELASVDYTF. CDR3 nucleotides: TGTGCCAGCAGTGAGCTGGCGTCGGTTGACTACACCTTC.